Listed below are T cell receptor beta chains from one sample, sequenced in a study of response to subunit inactivated influenza vaccine. TCRdb reprocessed the RT-PCR reads via MiXCR and lists one record per CDR3 protein. The data contain approximately 500,000 distinct CDR3 sequences, around 15% of them singletons. This material consisted of PBMCs from blood, taken less than 13 days after vaccination. The receptor source for this set is a man aged 45 to 65 who received an inactivated influenza vaccine. Each CDR3 is given without its conserved first and last residue. The D gene is left open where the match is weak. Not every row has a clone size; where given, it reads once, few, many or a size class.

CDR3 protein: SAYPGTSGLRGDTQY; D gene: TRBD2; J gene: TRBJ2-3; V gene: TRBV20-1; clone size: NA
CDR3 protein: ASSQVREAQY; D gene: NA; J gene: TRBJ2-5; V gene: TRBV3-1; clone size: few
CDR3 protein: ASTIGGANIQY; D gene: TRBD2; J gene: TRBJ2-4; V gene: TRBV7-2; clone size: few
CDR3 protein: ASSQDYRDTQY; D gene: NA; J gene: TRBJ2-4; V gene: TRBV4-3; clone size: many
CDR3 protein: ASREVETQY; D gene: NA; J gene: TRBJ2-5; V gene: TRBV6-1; clone size: NA
CDR3 protein: ASSQDRKERLF; D gene: NA; J gene: TRBJ1-4; V gene: TRBV4-3; clone size: few
CDR3 protein: ASSPSMGSGNTEAF; D gene: NA; J gene: TRBJ1-1; V gene: TRBV18; clone size: once
CDR3 protein: ASSFQGKQETQY; D gene: NA; J gene: TRBJ2-5; V gene: TRBV12-3/TRBV12-4; clone size: NA
CDR3 protein: ASSPPFVLGNTEAF; D gene: NA; J gene: TRBJ1-1; V gene: TRBV12-3/TRBV12-4; clone size: many
CDR3 protein: ATGRGGSTDTQY; D gene: TRBD2; J gene: TRBJ2-3; V gene: TRBV24-1; clone size: NA
CDR3 protein: ASSRDLDTDTQY; D gene: NA; J gene: TRBJ2-3; V gene: TRBV6-1; clone size: NA
CDR3 protein: ASSLAPAGGRNYYGYT; D gene: TRBD1; J gene: TRBJ1-2; V gene: TRBV5-1; clone size: few
CDR3 protein: SATTLGFRDEKLF; D gene: NA; J gene: TRBJ1-4; V gene: TRBV20-1; clone size: many
CDR3 protein: RLDRDQPQH; D gene: TRBD1; J gene: TRBJ1-5; V gene: TRBV20-1; clone size: few
CDR3 protein: ASRLQGRQSNEKLF; D gene: NA; J gene: TRBJ1-4; V gene: TRBV12-3/TRBV12-4; clone size: few
CDR3 protein: ASSSGTGHNEQF; D gene: TRBD1; J gene: TRBJ2-1; V gene: TRBV7-9; clone size: many